This T cell receptor (beta chain) was identified in a study of blood T cell repertoires in COVID-19 (dated by TCRdb to about 2020). The study in broad terms: Samples from collaborators originated in the United States, Italy and Spain and spanned both the acute and convalescent phases of COVID-19. Deeply sampled blood TCRbeta repertoires from subjects exposed to, actively infected with, or recovered from COVID-19 were included in the dataset. The repertoires were released in a freely available public database intended as a resource for research on the immune response to SARS-CoV-2. Sample metadata almost always included a de-identified subject ID, COVID-19 status, age in years and sex. The material from the prospective study consisted of cDNA or gDNA derived from T cells, B-cell-depleted T cells, or PBMCs. Where available, HLA class I and class II types were obtained from metadata supplied by the sample provider rather than from assay-based typing. Samples were obtained from the ongoing ImmuneRACE study (first 160 participants) and from 1,254 subjects provided by 6 global collaborators.

Broad study findings and their caveats: How much clinical and demographic metadata was included differed by source and by participant, and the metadata was provided uncurated.

The CDR3 measures 12 amino acids from cysteine to phenylalanine. Only the CDR3 region is kept as DNA, spanning 36 bases read in frame from base 1. CDR1 and CDR2 were assigned from the germline V gene as MNHEY and SVGAGI. V drops 10 bases and J drops 4 bases, leaving 14 bases in between. This clone was seen only a few times. No cognate antigen has been identified for it. Per-base qualities were not stored, and no clone one base away is much larger. Participants in the prospective study were enrolled through a virtual design, were aged about 18 to 100 years, and lived in approximately 25 United States geographic areas. In the prospective study, participants were assigned to cohorts based on the clinical history participants reported in a screening survey and a study questionnaire. Recovered participants in ImmuneRACE Cohort 3 were defined as having two consecutive negative NP/OP PCR tests, clearance from a healthcare professional, or resolution of symptoms. In the prospective study, whole blood, serum and a nasopharyngeal or oropharyngeal swab were collected from each participant by mobile phlebotomists. Prospective study participants could optionally give additional blood draws and questionnaires over an approximately 2-month period. Before DNA extraction, blood samples from the prospective study were shipped at room temperature or frozen.

The immunoSEQ Assay, a bias-controlled multiplex PCR, was used to amplify TCRbeta CDR3 regions from genomic DNA. As for how the authors treated the data: The number of nucleated cells in each sample was estimated from the amplification of reference gene primers within the assay. To quantify the absolute abundance of each unique TCRbeta CDR3 rearrangement, sequence reads were collapsed and filtered. Productive Simpson clonality was computed per sample as the square root of Simpson's diversity index over productive rearrangements. As stored in TCRdb, this immuneACCESS dataset retains in-frame rearrangements with V and J assigned. A fraction of the clones does not appear; measured against another copy, unresolved V genes explain less than half of the discrepancy, and the remainder lacks a known reason. That table supplies the V and J calls and clone size; D and trimming were determined from the DNA. This sample comprises around 240,000 clones, 70% to 90% of them detected only once. The ten largest clones represent 1.9% of the sample.

The sequence joins TRBV6-5 to TRBJ2-7, with a weak D call of TRBD1 (5 bases match). The source of this sequence is a woman in her fifties or sixties who had recovered from COVID-19. The source material was PBMCs or T cells enriched from blood (not recorded which). The sequenced DNA is TGTGCCACAGAGACAGAGACTTACGAGCAGTACTTC. It specifies CATETETYEQYF.